This T cell receptor (beta chain) was documented in a study of T cell responses to AZD1222 COVID-19 vaccine. General study points: At baseline, seropositivity was found in only six or seven AZD1222 recipients.

Data came from immunoSEQ multiplex PCR; TCRdb stores just in-frame clones and leaves some out. The table has about 120,000 clones, approximately 90% seen once. On this clone itself: As yet, its antigen is unknown.

The receptor was isolated from an adult in good health. Material: peripheral blood, obtained on day 0 of AZD1222 vaccination.

CDR3 amino acids: CASSLPQQGGLNTEAFF. The CDR3 region has the DNA TGTGCCAGCAGCTTACCCCAACAGGGGGGTCTGAACACTGAAGCTTTCTTT. The chain carries TRBV11-2 and TRBJ1-1; 8 positions match TRBD1. The CDR3 contains 17 residues. The junction had 8 bases not matched to a gene; V was cut back by 2 bases and J by 0 bases. CDR1 and CDR2 (germline): SGHAT, FQNNGV.